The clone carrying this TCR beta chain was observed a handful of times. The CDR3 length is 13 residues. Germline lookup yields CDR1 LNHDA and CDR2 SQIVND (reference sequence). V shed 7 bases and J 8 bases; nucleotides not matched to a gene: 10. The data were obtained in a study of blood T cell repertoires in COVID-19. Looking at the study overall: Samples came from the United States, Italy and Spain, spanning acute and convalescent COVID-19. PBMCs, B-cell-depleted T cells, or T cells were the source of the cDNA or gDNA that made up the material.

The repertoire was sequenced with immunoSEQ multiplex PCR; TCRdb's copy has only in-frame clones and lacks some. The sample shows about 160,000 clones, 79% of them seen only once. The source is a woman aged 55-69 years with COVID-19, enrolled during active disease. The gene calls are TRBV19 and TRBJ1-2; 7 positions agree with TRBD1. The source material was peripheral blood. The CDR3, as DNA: TGTGCCAGTATCAGACAGGGCCATTCGGGCTACACCTTC. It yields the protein CASIRQGHSGYTF.